This T cell receptor (beta chain) was recorded in a study of shared clonotypes between healthy human individuals. Authors' data handling: From ImmunoSEQ came sequences covering only the junction and carrying no quality scores, so filtering differed. Here immunoSEQ multiplex PCR was the method, and the copy in TCRdb shows in-frame clones only, minus some. V and J calls and clone size are copied from that table; D and trimming were computed from the DNA. Among about 490,000 clones listed, 76% were seen once. Study findings and constraints: Sequencing depth was predicted to influence how clonotypes are shared among donors.

About this clone itself: The antigen remains undetermined.

Losses at the gene ends were 5 bases for V and 3 bases for J; bases not matched to a gene: 1. This CDR3 is built from 12 residues. From germline, CDR1 is KGHSH and CDR2 LQKENI. Sequencing was carried out using PBMCs. The clonotype comes from a middle-aged woman in good health. Some clones in this sample may be carry-over from other donors' samples. V is TRBV18 and J is TRBJ2-7; the match to TRBD2 covers 7 bases. For the CDR3, the DNA is TGTGCCAGCTCAGGCGGGGGCTACGAGCAGTACTTC. This codes for CASSGGGYEQYF.